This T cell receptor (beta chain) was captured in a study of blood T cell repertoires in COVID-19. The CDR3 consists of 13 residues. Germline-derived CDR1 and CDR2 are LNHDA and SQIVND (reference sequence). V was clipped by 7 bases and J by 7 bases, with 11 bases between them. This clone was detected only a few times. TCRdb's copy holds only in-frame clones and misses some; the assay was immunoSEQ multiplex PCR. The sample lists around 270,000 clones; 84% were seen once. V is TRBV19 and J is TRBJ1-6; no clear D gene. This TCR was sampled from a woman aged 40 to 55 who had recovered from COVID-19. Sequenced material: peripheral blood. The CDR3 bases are TGTGCCAGTATGCGGGGATTCAATTCACCCCTCCACTTT. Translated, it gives CASMRGFNSPLHF.